Listed below are T cell receptor beta chains from one sample, sequenced in a study of neurological immune-mediated disorders. TCRdb called the 5' RACE reads again in MiXCR, with one record for every CDR3 protein. This table holds more than 100,000 distinct CDR3 sequences, more than 10% found once. Sequencing input: PBMCs. The receptors derive from a female donor with HTLV-1-associated myelopathy (HAM/TSP). CDR3s include the opening cysteine and the closing phenylalanine or tryptophan. Each record gives: V gene, J gene, CDR3 length, clone size, D gene, CDR3 protein, CDR3 DNA. The D gene is left open where the match is weak. Expanded clones are given a class, and other clones once, few, many or no size at all.

>TRBV2|TRBJ2-2|15|many|TRBD1
CASSSTGGNTGELFF
TGTGCCAGCAGTTCTACAGGGGGCAACACCGGGGAGCTGTTTTTT
>TRBV24-1|TRBJ2-1|15|few|-
CATSDPTGAPTEQFF
TGTGCCACCAGTGACCCGACAGGAGCCCCAACTGAGCAGTTCTTC
>TRBV12-3/TRBV12-4|TRBJ2-2|15|many|-
CASSFTFAYTGELFF
TGTGCCAGCAGTTTTACCTTCGCTTACACCGGGGAGCTGTTTTTT
>TRBV28|TRBJ2-7|16|many|TRBD1
CASSLPRTGVNYEQYF
TGTGCCAGCAGTTTACCCAGGACAGGCGTAAACTACGAGCAGTACTTC
>TRBV5-1|TRBJ1-1|13|-|-
CASSSAQNTEAFF
TGCGCCAGCAGCTCCGCCCAGAACACTGAAGCTTTCTTT
>TRBV7-8|TRBJ2-5|15|many|TRBD1
CASSRQGANQETQYF
TGTGCCAGCAGCCGACAGGGGGCGAACCAAGAGACCCAGTACTTC
>TRBV24-1|TRBJ1-2|13|medium-sized|-
CATSVSLRGGYTF
TGTGCCACCAGTGTCAGTTTAAGGGGTGGCTACACCTTC
>TRBV5-6|TRBJ2-4|18|many|TRBD1
CASSPRQGAPLGRNIQYF
TGTGCCAGCAGCCCTAGGCAGGGGGCGCCCCTTGGTCGAAACATTCAGTACTTC
>TRBV5-1|TRBJ2-7|15|many|-
CASSLGGTTIYEQYF
TGCGCCAGCAGCTTGGGGGGGACAACAATCTACGAGCAGTACTTC
>TRBV7-8|TRBJ2-7|14|many|-
CASSFRSFGYEQYF
TGTGCCAGCAGCTTCCGGTCTTTTGGTTACGAGCAGTACTTC
>TRBV29-1|TRBJ2-5|14|-|TRBD2
CSVEYRGGQETQYF
TGCAGCGTTGAATATCGGGGGGGACAAGAGACCCAGTACTTC
>TRBV7-9|TRBJ1-2|13|many|-
CASSFQGRDGYTF
TGTGCCAGCAGCTTTCAGGGGAGGGATGGCTACACCTTC
>TRBV10-3|TRBJ1-3|13|-|-
CASSFTRRNTIYF
TGTGCCAGCAGTTTTACGCGAAGAAACACCATATATTTT
>TRBV20-1|TRBJ1-1|14|few|-
CSFLGGSVGTEAFF
TGCAGCTTCCTTGGGGGTTCTGTGGGCACTGAAGCTTTCTTT
>TRBV7-3|TRBJ2-1|15|many|-
CASSLTALVSNEQFF
TGTGCCAGCAGCTTAACGGCGTTGGTCAGCAATGAGCAGTTCTTC
>TRBV2|TRBJ1-1|15|many|TRBD1
CASSEVRQGSLGAFF
TGTGCCAGCAGTGAAGTTAGACAGGGATCGTTGGGGGCTTTCTTT
>TRBV20-1|TRBJ2-3|11|many|-
CSAWQDAAQYF
TGCAGTGCTTGGCAGGACGCCGCGCAGTATTTT
>TRBV28|TRBJ2-7|15|many|TRBD1
CASSLRGQADYEQYF
TGTGCCAGCAGTTTAAGGGGACAGGCGGACTACGAGCAGTACTTC
>TRBV7-3|TRBJ1-1|16|many|-
CASSLFSLDYGTEAFF
TGTGCCAGCAGCTTATTCAGTCTAGACTACGGCACTGAAGCTTTCTTT
>TRBV20-1|TRBJ2-5|17|many|TRBD1
CSARGPGPTGSQETQYF
TGCAGTGCTAGAGGCCCCGGACCGACAGGGTCCCAAGAGACCCAGTACTTC
>TRBV7-8|TRBJ2-3|15|-|-
CASSLAGRYTDTQYF
TGTGCCAGCAGCTTAGCGGGGAGGTACACAGATACGCAGTATTTT
>TRBV9|TRBJ2-1|13|-|-
CASSVVQVSEQFF
TGTGCCAGCAGCGTAGTACAGGTCAGTGAGCAGTTCTTC
>TRBV30|TRBJ2-5|13|few|-
CAWSAGYQETQYF
TGTGCCTGGAGTGCGGGGTACCAAGAGACCCAGTACTTC
>TRBV3-1|TRBJ2-2|14|many|-
CASSDRMNTGELFF
TGTGCCAGCAGCGACAGAATGAACACCGGGGAGCTGTTTTTT
>TRBV25-1|TRBJ1-1|14|many|-
CASSRAELSTEAFF
TGTGCCAGCAGTAGGGCAGAATTATCCACTGAAGCTTTCTTT
>TRBV18|TRBJ2-7|14|many|-
CASSLMTGRYEQYF
TGTGCCAGCTCACTTATGACAGGGAGGTACGAGCAGTACTTC
>TRBV5-1|TRBJ2-7|17|many|-
CASSLDPLGAVSYEQYF
TGCGCCAGCAGCTTGGATCCACTAGGGGCGGTCTCCTACGAGCAGTACTTC
>TRBV7-8|TRBJ2-1|16|many|TRBD2
CASSRRDSGGYNEQFF
TGTGCCAGCAGCCGAAGGGACTCGGGGGGGTACAATGAGCAGTTCTTC
>TRBV5-1|TRBJ2-7|15|many|TRBD1
CASSPLPGQDYEQYF
TGCGCCAGCAGCCCCCTACCGGGACAGGACTACGAGCAGTACTTC
>TRBV29-1|TRBJ2-5|13|many|-
CSVDLGAPETQYF
TGCAGCGTTGACCTGGGAGCCCCAGAGACCCAGTACTTC
>TRBV7-2|TRBJ2-3|16|many|-
CASSLVGAVSTDTQYF
TGTGCCAGCAGCTTAGTTGGAGCGGTGAGCACAGATACGCAGTATTTT
>TRBV20-1|TRBJ1-2|10|many|-
CSAVRTLYTF
TGCAGTGCTGTTAGGACCCTCTACACCTTC
>TRBV3-1|TRBJ2-4|18|many|TRBD2
CASSLAAGGPRAKNIQYF
TGTGCCAGCAGCCTGGCGGCGGGGGGGCCAAGGGCCAAAAACATTCAGTACTTC
>TRBV5-1|TRBJ2-1|15|many|-
CASSPGDMSVNEQFF
TGCGCCAGCAGTCCAGGGGATATGTCAGTCAATGAGCAGTTCTTC
>TRBV6-5|TRBJ1-1|13|many|-
CASRMTVNTEAFF
TGTGCCAGCAGGATGACAGTGAACACTGAAGCTTTCTTT
>TRBV7-2|TRBJ2-2|18|-|TRBD2
CASSPRTSGGALAGELFF
TGTGCCAGCAGCCCCCGGACTAGCGGGGGGGCCTTAGCCGGGGAGCTGTTTTTT
>TRBV20-1|TRBJ1-2|13|many|TRBD1
CSAAGQLIGGYTF
TGCAGTGCTGCGGGACAGTTAATCGGTGGCTACACCTTC
>TRBV29-1|TRBJ2-3|15|-|-
CSVERLGGPSDTQYF
TGCAGCGTTGAGCGGTTGGGGGGGCCTTCAGATACGCAGTATTTT
>TRBV28|TRBJ2-5|12|many|-
CASSTAKETQYF
TGTGCCAGCAGTACAGCTAAAGAGACCCAGTACTTC
>TRBV20-1|TRBJ2-7|14|many|-
CSASPRRSAYEQYF
TGCAGTGCTAGTCCCCGCAGGTCGGCCTACGAGCAGTACTTC
>TRBV6-5|TRBJ2-7|13|few|TRBD1
CASSYWTGGEQYF
TGTGCCAGCAGTTATTGGACAGGGGGCGAGCAGTACTTC
>TRBV18|TRBJ1-2|14|few|TRBD1
CASSPRDRGLPGTF
TGTGCCAGCTCACCACGAGACAGGGGGCTCCCTGGCACCTTC
>TRBV29-1|TRBJ2-1|14|many|-
CSVERGKSYNEQFF
TGCAGCGTTGAAAGAGGAAAATCCTACAATGAGCAGTTCTTC
>TRBV28|TRBJ1-2|13|few|-
CASRPFGRFRYTF
TGTGCCAGCAGACCTTTTGGGCGCTTTCGCTACACCTTC
>TRBV7-2|TRBJ1-4|14|many|TRBD1
CASSRTGGYEKLFF
TGTGCCAGCAGCCGGACAGGGGGCTATGAAAAACTGTTTTTT
>TRBV12-3/TRBV12-4|TRBJ1-1|14|many|TRBD1
CASTQTGVAPEAFF
TGTGCCAGCACCCAGACAGGGGTGGCCCCTGAAGCTTTCTTT
>TRBV7-9|TRBJ2-7|18|many|TRBD1
CASSARDREISGTYEQYF
TGTGCCAGCAGCGCCCGGGACAGGGAGATTTCGGGGACCTACGAGCAGTACTTC
>TRBV24-1|TRBJ2-2|18|many|TRBD1
CATSDFGQGQPLTGELFF
TGTGCCACCAGTGATTTCGGACAGGGACAACCTCTCACCGGGGAGCTGTTTTTT
>TRBV12-3/TRBV12-4|TRBJ2-2|16|many|-
CASYGTGLFNTGELFF
TGTGCCAGCTATGGTACAGGGTTATTCAACACCGGGGAGCTGTTTTTT
>TRBV5-1|TRBJ2-1|16|many|TRBD2
CASSLVTSGYYNEQFF
TGCGCCAGCAGCTTGGTCACTAGCGGTTACTACAATGAGCAGTTCTTC
>TRBV29-1|TRBJ2-1|16|many|TRBD2
CSVEDSERGGYNEQFF
TGCAGCGTTGAAGACTCGGAGCGGGGGGGCTACAATGAGCAGTTCTTC
>TRBV5-6|TRBJ2-7|14|many|-
CASSWGSGWSEQYF
TGTGCCAGCAGCTGGGGGAGCGGGTGGAGCGAGCAGTACTTC
>TRBV7-9|TRBJ1-6|14|many|-
CASRVGTDNSPLHF
TGTGCCAGCAGAGTAGGGACGGATAATTCACCCCTCCACTTT
>TRBV29-1|TRBJ2-3|14|-|-
CSAPLGSLTDTQYF
TGCAGCGCCCCTTTAGGATCCCTCACAGATACGCAGTATTTT